The next 18 T cell receptor beta chains were all read from a single sample in a study of blood T cell repertoires in COVID-19. The protocol was immunoSEQ multiplex PCR, while the TCRdb copy is restricted to in-frame clones and leaves out a portion. This sample has 250,000 to 300,000 clones, with around 87% found just once. The sequenced sample was peripheral blood. These receptors were collected from a man younger than 30 with active or convalescent COVID-19.

V usage is TRBV28 and J usage is TRBJ2-1; D is unclear. The CDR3 contains 15 residues. Germline CDR1 and CDR2: MDHEN and SYDVKM. Trimming took off 7 bases at V and 3 bases at J, with 16 bases between the two ends. The CDR3 DNA follows: TGTGCCAGCACTTCTCCGGGTTCCTACTACAATGAGCAGTTCTTC. Encoded protein: CASTSPGSYYNEQFF.

The chain is built from TRBV11-2 and TRBJ2-5; 10 nucleotides align to TRBD1. Germline V gene lookup returns CDR1 SGHAT and CDR2 FQNNGV. Unmatched junction bases numbered 7, after V lost 8 bases and J lost 4 bases. The CDR3 consists of 14 residues. This chain's CDR3 is CASGSGTGAETQYF. In DNA, the CDR3 is TGTGCCAGCGGCTCCGGGACAGGGGCAGAGACCCAGTACTTC.

The gene calls are TRBV2 and TRBJ2-1, with 8 bases that match TRBD2. Germline CDR1 and CDR2: SNHLY and FYNNEI. The junction had 3 bases not matched to a gene; V was cut back by 8 bases and J by 9 bases. CDR3 size: 11 residues. The CDR3 reads CASRGGPEQFF. The CDR3 DNA is TGTGCCAGCCGCGGGGGGCCTGAGCAGTTCTTC.

The chain couples TRBV6-6 to TRBJ1-1; unclear D gene. V was pared by 8 bases and J by 4 bases, with 5 bases between. This CDR3 has 10 amino acids. CDR1 and CDR2 (germline): MNHNY, SVGAGI (reference sequence). The CDR3 DNA is TGTGCCAGCGCGGGCACTGAAGCTTTCTTT. This encodes CASAGTEAFF.

The V call is TRBV11-3, the J call TRBJ2-7, with D perhaps TRBD2 (5 bases). The CDR3 has 13 residues. Trimming took off 5 bases at V and 1 base at J, with 9 bases between the two ends. Germline loops: CDR1 SGHNT, CDR2 YENEEA. CDR3 region: CASSRSGSYEQYF. In nucleotides, the CDR3 is TGTGCCAGCAGCCGTTCGGGGTCCTACGAGCAGTACTTC.

The chain carries TRBV7-3 and TRBJ2-3; possible D gene TRBD2, 5 bases. The CDR3 is 12 residues long. Germline V gene sequence: CDR1 SGHTA, CDR2 FQGTGA. Deletions cut 3 bases from V and 12 bases from J, with 13 bases between. CDR3 loop: CASSFELGAQYF. For the CDR3, the DNA is TGTGCCAGCAGCTTCGAGCTGGGAGCCCAGTATTTT.

The chain recombines TRBV6-5 with TRBJ2-7; 7 nucleotides agree with TRBD1. With V trimmed by 11 bases and J by 5 bases, 9 bases remained unmatched. CDR1 is MNHEY, CDR2 SVGAGI, per germline. This CDR3 comprises 12 residues. The CDR3 here is CAATGTANEQYF. The CDR3 DNA reads TGTGCCGCAACCGGGACAGCCAACGAGCAGTACTTC.

The chain employs TRBV28 and TRBJ2-7; the D gene is possibly TRBD1 (6 bases). The germline V and J ends were trimmed by 2 bases and 2 bases, with 13 bases remaining between them. Germline-derived CDR1 and CDR2 are MDHEN and SYDVKM. This CDR3 region has 15 residues. CDR3 in amino acids: CASSLHPDRTYEQYF. The CDR3 nucleotides read TGTGCCAGCAGTTTACATCCGGACAGAACCTACGAGCAGTACTTC.

CDR3 loop: CASTEPFQRARTDTQYF. The CDR3 DNA sequence: TGTGCCAGCACCGAACCCTTTCAGCGGGCCCGCACAGATACGCAGTATTTT. The chain links TRBV2 to TRBJ2-3, with D possibly matching TRBD2 (6 bases). Germline V CDR1 and CDR2: SNHLY, FYNNEI. The CDR3 has 17 amino acids. V gave up 7 bases and J gave up 1 base, with 21 bases separating them.

The rearrangement links TRBV30 to TRBJ1-6, with 9 bases lining up with TRBD1. Germline lookup yields CDR1 GTSNPN and CDR2 SVGIG (reference sequence). This CDR3 has 14 amino acids. Trimming at V came to 5 bases and at J to 9 bases, leaving 8 bases not matched to a gene. CDR3 sequence (DNA): TGTGCCTGGGGCCCGACAGGGGGAGCTTCACCCCTCCACTTT. This sequence encodes CAWGPTGGASPLHF.

The chain links TRBV3-1 (or the pseudogene TRBV3-2) to TRBJ2-1; 11 nucleotides match TRBD2. The length of the CDR3 is 17 residues. The V gene end was trimmed by 2 bases and the J gene end by 4 bases; junction bases not matched to a gene: 7. In germline, CDR1 is LGHDT, CDR2 YNNKEL (reference sequence). CDR3 region: CASSQSGPSGGYNEQFF. DNA of the CDR3: TGTGCCAGCAGCCAATCGGGTCCTAGCGGGGGGTACAATGAGCAGTTCTTC.

This clone appeared once. The CDR3 region is CASTQRGGYGYTF. CDR3 DNA sequence: TGTGCCAGCACCCAACGGGGGGGATATGGCTACACCTTC. The V gene is TRBV6-5, the J gene TRBJ1-2, with D possibly TRBD1 on 5 matching bases. The CDR3 loop spans 13 amino acids. Germline CDR1 and CDR2: MNHEY and SVGAGI. Trimming removed 7 bases from V and 5 bases from J, with 14 bases in between.

V and J are TRBV19 and TRBJ1-5; tentatively, D is TRBD1 (6 bases). Trimming removed 4 bases at V and 2 bases at J, with 21 bases between. Per germline, CDR1 LNHDA and CDR2 SQIVND (reference sequence). The CDR3 consists of 18 residues. The CDR3 nucleotides read TGTGCCAGTAGTAGGCTAGACAGGACCTTTCCCGGCAATCAGCCCCAGCATTTT. Protein product: CASSRLDRTFPGNQPQHF.

The chain combines TRBV6-6 with TRBJ2-1; the match to TRBD2 covers 12 bases. Germline V gene lookup returns CDR1 MNHNY and CDR2 SVGAGI (reference sequence). This CDR3 spans 15 amino acids. V shed 6 bases, J shed 5 bases, and the junction held 5 bases outside the gene matches. This CDR3 reads CASSPRTSGNNEQFF. CDR3 bases: TGTGCCAGCAGCCCCAGGACTAGCGGGAACAATGAGCAGTTCTTC.

The V and J genes are TRBV27 and TRBJ1-5, with unresolved D. Between the trimmed V and J ends, which lost 6 bases and 6 bases, there was a span of 18 bases. Germline V gene sequence: CDR1 MNHEY, CDR2 SMNVEV (reference sequence). CDR3 size: 15 residues. The CDR3 nucleotides read TGTGCCAGCAGCCAAGCGGCAGAACTTATTCAGCCCCAGCATTTT. It translates to CASSQAAELIQPQHF.

The rearrangement uses TRBV6-5 and TRBJ2-3; 7 nucleotides match TRBD2. The CDR3 extends over 15 amino acids. CDR1 is MNHEY and CDR2 is SVGAGI in the germline V gene. Trimming removed 10 bases from V and 4 bases from J; junction bases left unmatched: 14. CDR3 DNA: TGTGCCACCCGAGTGGGGGGGACGAGGGCAGATACGCAGTATTTT. As protein: CATRVGGTRADTQYF.

The chain is built from TRBV7-2 and TRBJ2-1; TRBD1 aligns across 8 bases. This CDR3 has 13 residues. V shed 5 bases, J shed 6 bases, and the junction held 3 bases outside the gene matches. CDR1 SGHTA and CDR2 FQGNSA come from the germline V gene. CDR3 bases: TGTGCCAGCAGCCGACAGGGGTCCAATGAGCAGTTCTTC. Translation gives CASSRQGSNEQFF.

This chain connects TRBV6-5 to TRBJ1-6, with 7 bases matching TRBD1. Germline-derived CDR1 and CDR2 are MNHEY and SVGAGI. V trimming: 2 bases; J trimming: 10 bases; junction bases outside the gene matches: 11. The CDR3 runs 16 residues. The CDR3 spells CASSYADRSRGSPLHF. The CDR3 DNA sequence: TGTGCCAGCAGTTACGCGGACAGGTCCCGTGGATCACCCCTCCACTTT.